The present entry profiles one T cell receptor beta chain with its context. Its antigen remains unknown. This entry belongs to a study of OX40 agonist ivuxolimab in advanced cancers. Findings and limits, study-wide: Clonal expansion in partial responders at 0.1-3.0 mg/kg ranked among the lowest.

CDR1 and CDR2 (germline): SGHVS, FQNEAQ. Trimming took off 5 bases at V and 0 bases at J, with 16 bases between the two ends. This CDR3 has 16 residues. The protocol was immunoSEQ multiplex PCR, while the TCRdb copy is restricted to in-frame clones and leaves out a portion. The sample lists 70,000 to 95,000 clones, about 89% occurring once. Sequences were derived from CD4+ or CD8+ T cells sorted from blood, sampled in a trial of the OX40 agonist ivuxolimab. The sequence came from an adult with an advanced solid tumor such as melanoma, head and neck, liver or kidney cancer. The rearrangement joins TRBV7-8 to TRBJ2-5; tentatively, D is TRBD2 (6 bases). CDR3 residues: CASSPRGDLYQETQYF. DNA for the CDR3: TGTGCCAGCAGCCCGCGGGGAGACCTGTACCAAGAGACCCAGTACTTC.